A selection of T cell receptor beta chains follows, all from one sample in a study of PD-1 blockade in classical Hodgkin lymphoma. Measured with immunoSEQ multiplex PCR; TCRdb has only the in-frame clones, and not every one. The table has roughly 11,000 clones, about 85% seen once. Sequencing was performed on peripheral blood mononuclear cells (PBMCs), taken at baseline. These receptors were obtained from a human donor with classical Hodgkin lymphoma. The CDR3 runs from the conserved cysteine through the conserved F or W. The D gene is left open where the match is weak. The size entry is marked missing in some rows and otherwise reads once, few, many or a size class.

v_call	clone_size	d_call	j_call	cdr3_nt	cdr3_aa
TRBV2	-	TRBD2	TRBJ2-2	TGTGCCAGCACTCGGACTAGCGGTACCGGGGAGCTGTTTTTT	CASTRTSGTGELFF
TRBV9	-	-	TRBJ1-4	TGTGCCAGCAGCGTATCTGATACTAATGAAAAACTGTTTTTT	CASSVSDTNEKLFF
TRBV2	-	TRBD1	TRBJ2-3	TGTGCCAGCAGTGACCGGGACAGGGGGGATACGCAGTATTTT	CASSDRDRGDTQYF
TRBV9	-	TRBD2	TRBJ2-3	TGTGCCAGCAGCGTAGATCCTAGCGGGAGGGCCATAGATACGCAGTATTTT	CASSVDPSGRAIDTQYF
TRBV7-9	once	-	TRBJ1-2	TGTGCCAGCAGCCCCCCGGTCCTCTACTATGGCTACACCTTC	CASSPPVLYYGYTF
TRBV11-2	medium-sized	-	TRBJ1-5	TGTGCCAGCAGCCGTGGACAGCCCCAGCATTTT	CASSRGQPQHF
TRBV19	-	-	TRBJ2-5	TGTGCCAGTAGGGGCAGGACCAAAGAGACCCAGTACTTC	CASRGRTKETQYF
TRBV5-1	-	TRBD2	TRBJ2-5	TGCGCCAGCAGCTTGAATCCTAGCGGGGACCAAGAGACCCAGTACTTC	CASSLNPSGDQETQYF
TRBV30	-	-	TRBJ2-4	TGTGCCTGGAGTGTTGGTCAGGGACGAGACATTCAGTACTTC	CAWSVGQGRDIQYF
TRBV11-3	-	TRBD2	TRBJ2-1	TGTGCCAGCAGCTCGACTAGCCCCAGGAATGAGCAGTTCTTC	CASSSTSPRNEQFF
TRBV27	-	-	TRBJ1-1	TGTGCCAGCAGTCCCACCGACCGGAACACTGAAGCTTTCTTT	CASSPTDRNTEAFF
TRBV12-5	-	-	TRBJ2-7	TGTGCTAGTGGCGGGGGAGCCCTAGGGGAGCAGTACTTC	CASGGGALGEQYF
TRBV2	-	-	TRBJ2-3	TGTGCCAGCAGTGAACTAGAACGCCCCTTGGATCTTACGCAGTATTTT	CASSELERPLDLTQYF
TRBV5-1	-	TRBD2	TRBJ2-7	TGCGCCAGCAGCTTCCACACCTCAGCGGGAGGCCATTACGAGCAGTACTTC	CASSFHTSAGGHYEQYF